The 9 T cell receptor beta chains in this list originate from one sample, sequenced in a study of blood T cells in healthy people across ages. The second PCR ran 7 to 11 cycles with a sample-barcoded 5' primer and J-beta primers. A single record per CDR3 protein comes from TCRdb applying MiXCR to the 5' RACE reads. The table has approximately 820,000 distinct CDR3 sequences, under 45% seen once. Sequencing was carried out using blood. Receptors originate from a man in his 60s in good health.

A few counts support this clonotype. The genes are TRBV5-1 and TRBJ2-1, with TRBD1 matching over 7 bases. The CDR3 is 15 amino acids. Germline V gene data show CDR1 as SGHRS and CDR2 as YFSETQ. Trimming took 4 bases from V and 0 from J; bases not matched to a gene: 4. CDR3 protein: CASSAQGDSYNEQFF. The DNA for the CDR3 is TGCGCCAGCAGCGCCCAGGGGGACTCCTACAATGAGCAGTTCTTC.

The V call is TRBV3-1, the J call TRBJ2-5; TRBD1 aligns across 9 bases. The assigned J gene may be wrong: the sequence end matches TRBJ2-7 better. The CDR3 loop spans 14 amino acids. The germline gives CDR1 LGHDT, CDR2 YNNKEL (reference sequence). The CDR3 here is CASSKRDRVNEQYF. The CDR3 DNA follows: TGTGCCAGCAGCAAGCGGGACAGGGTTAACGAGCAGTACTTC.

The CDR3 DNA follows: TGTGCCAGCAGTTACTCGATCTCTAGTGCGGGAGATAGGGACGAGCAGTACTTC. It codes for CASSYSISSAGDRDEQYF. The chain has TRBV6-5 and TRBJ2-7; 7 bases align to TRBD2. The CDR3 sequence is 18 residues long. Trimming at V came to 0 bases and at J to 5 bases, leaving 16 bases not matched to a gene. Germline CDR1 MNHEY, CDR2 SVGAGI.

As DNA, the CDR3 is TGTGCCAGCAGTTCGGGACTAATCCTCTACGAGCAGTACTTC. It yields the protein CASSSGLILYEQYF. V gene TRBV6-6 combines with J gene TRBJ2-7; 7 bases line up with TRBD2. CDR1 and CDR2 from the germline V gene are MNHNY and SVGAGI (reference sequence). This CDR3 region has 14 residues. V was clipped by 4 bases and J by 3 bases; unmatched bases: 6.

This clonotype was seen a handful of times. V is TRBV29-1 and J is TRBJ2-3; the D is unclear. The length of the CDR3 is 11 residues. V lost 7 bases to trimming and J lost 5 bases, with 10 bases between them. Germline V CDR1 and CDR2: SQVTM, ANQGSEA. CDR3 coding DNA: TGCAGCGGTCGGACCGTAGATACGCAGTATTTT. It encodes CSGRTVDTQYF.

This clonotype appeared a few times. This chain joins TRBV4-1 and TRBJ1-2, with TRBD1 matching 7 bases. Germline loops: CDR1 MGHRA, CDR2 YSYEKL. The CDR3 spans 15 residues. V shed 4 bases and J 4 bases; nucleotides not matched to a gene: 9. The CDR3 loop reads CASSPRHPGGYGYTF. The CDR3 coding sequence is TGCGCCAGCAGCCCCAGACATCCAGGGGGCTATGGCTACACCTTC.

The chain carries TRBV7-2 and TRBJ2-3, with D possibly being TRBD1 (6 bases). The CDR3 contains 16 residues. In germline, CDR1 is SGHTA, CDR2 FQGNSA. The V and J ends lost 1 base and 2 bases respectively, with 13 bases between them. CDR3 sequence reads: CASSLGVGQNTDTQYF. The CDR3 bases are TGTGCCAGCAGCTTAGGAGTCGGACAGAACACAGATACGCAGTATTTT.

Written as DNA, the CDR3 is TGTGCCAGCAGTGTTGAGAGGTTTGAGACCCAGTACTTC. Protein product: CASSVERFETQYF. The chain recombines TRBV2 with TRBJ2-5; D gene unclear. In germline, CDR1 is SNHLY, CDR2 FYNNEI. The CDR3 is made up of 13 amino acids. V was trimmed by 4 bases and J by 5 bases, leaving 11 bases between them.

As regards this clonotype: This may be a read error, as it is one base from a much larger clone. V usage is TRBV6-6 and J usage is TRBJ2-5; 12 bases match TRBD2. Germline CDR1 and CDR2: MNHNY and SVGAGI (reference sequence). The ends lost 5 bases at V and 7 bases at J; junction bases unmatched: 5. This CDR3 region has 14 residues. The CDR3 is CASSHELAGGTQYF. CDR3 bases: TGTGCCAGCAGTCACGAACTAGCGGGGGGGACCCAGTACTTC.